This TCR beta chain came from a study of blood T cell repertoires in COVID-19. Study-level background: The United States, Italy and Spain were the sources of the acute and convalescent COVID-19 samples. T cells, B-cell-depleted T cells, or PBMCs supplied cDNA or gDNA.

Per germline, CDR1 KGHDR and CDR2 SFDVKD. The V gene end was trimmed by 3 bases and the J gene end by 7 bases; junction bases not matched to a gene: 8. The CDR3 spans 17 residues. As originally analysed: Quantification of nucleated cells was approximated via reference gene primer amplification. Measured with immunoSEQ multiplex PCR; TCRdb has only the in-frame clones, and not every one. The DNA was the basis for D and trimming; V, J and clone size are from that table. The sample includes 75,000 to 100,000 clones, around 88% of them seen just once. The clonotype comes from a man aged 60 to 69 with acute or convalescent COVID-19. The rearrangement joins TRBV24-1 to TRBJ2-1; TRBD2 matches at 13 bases. Sequencing input: peripheral blood. The CDR3 protein is CATSDLGTSGAFNEQFF. The CDR3 nucleotides read TGTGCCACCAGTGATCTCGGGACTAGCGGGGCCTTTAATGAGCAGTTCTTC.